This T cell receptor beta chain is from a study of siplizumab effects on memory and regulatory T cells (dated by TCRdb to the late 2010s). At the level of the whole study: Paired mixed lymphocyte reactions were run with siplizumab at approximately 0.98 ug/mL and without drug, across several responder-stimulator pairs. The study examined how the anti-CD2 antibody siplizumab affects alloreactive T-cell subsets in allogeneic mixed lymphocyte reactions built from human PBMCs.

Libraries came from the immunoSEQ multiplex PCR assay. Approximately 10^5 TCR templates per sample were assayed on the deep sequencing platform. Genomic DNA extracted from sorted T cells was the material used for TCRbeta CDR3 sequencing. As for the original processing: The R programming language was used for the clonal analysis of the TCRbeta CDR3 data. Comparing unstimulated samples against CFSE-low samples taken after the reaction was how alloreactive CD4+ and CD8+ clones were defined. Regulatory or non-regulatory origin was assigned to alloreactive CD4+ clones by matching of sequences to sorted unstimulated Treg and non-Treg repertoires. TCRdb's version of the immuneACCESS table is confined to in-frame rearrangements and falls short of the full clone set. An unresolved V gene accounts for under half of the shortfall where checked; the remainder is of unknown origin. For V, J and clone size, that table is used; D and trimming come from the DNA. The sample records 9,000 to 15,000 clones, around half of which are singletons. Jointly, the top ten make up 35% to 40% of the sample.

General findings and caveats noted by the study authors: Among mappable alloreactive CD4+ clones, the Treg-derived fraction averaged around 69% with siplizumab versus about 27% in control reactions. Unstimulated naive T cells appeared more diverse than memory T cells, and naive cells seemed to contribute substantially to the alloresponse. Siplizumab significantly lowered the cumulative frequency of alloreactive sequences that could be traced to unstimulated CD4+ memory T cells. Sequences below about 10^-5 frequency were poorly captured, so only a minor fraction of alloreactive clones could be mapped to unstimulated subsets. Whether proliferating Tregs from siplizumab cultures actually had suppressive function was not functionally confirmed. A naive or memory phenotype could not be assigned to roughly 75-96% of proliferating CD4+ or CD8+ clones.

About this clone: No antigen is known for it. Base qualities were left out, and no much larger clone turns up one base away.

Mixed lymphocyte reaction cells were cocultured at 37°C for approximately 6 days. Responder PBMCs were labelled with CFSE, stimulator PBMCs were labelled with Violet Dye, and the two were mixed at a 1:1 ratio. Sorted unstimulated T cells and proliferating T cells recovered from mixed lymphocyte reactions underwent TCRbeta CDR3 sequencing. Fresh whole blood from around 11 HLA-typed healthy donors was used to isolate PBMCs. For TCR sequencing, responder T cells that had proliferated and were CFSE-low were FACS-sorted once the mixed lymphocyte reaction was over. Including the terminal cysteine and phenylalanine, the CDR3 comprises 12 residues. Only CDR3 DNA is held: 36 bases, read in frame from base 1. CDR1 and CDR2 (SQVTM, ANQGSEA) derive from the germline V gene. The V and J ends are trimmed by 5 bases and 6 bases, leaving 10 bases between them.

Sequences were obtained from CFSE-low (dividing) CD8+ T cells sorted from an allogeneic mixed lymphocyte reaction. The origin of this receptor is a human donor in good health; the cells came from an allogeneic mixed lymphocyte reaction. Some clones in this sample may be carry-over from other donors' samples. The V and J genes are TRBV29-1 and TRBJ2-2; the D gene remains uncertain. At the DNA level, the sequence is TGCAGCGTTTCTCCCAGGTCCGGGGAGCTGTTTTTT. The resulting protein is CSVSPRSGELFF.